These T cell receptor beta chains were read from a single sample in a study of T-cell memory formation after mild COVID-19. A single record per CDR3 protein comes from TCRdb applying MiXCR to the 5' RACE reads. This sample carries approximately 270,000 distinct CDR3 sequences, 15% to 20% of them seen once, and the ten largest clones take roughly 25%. Sequenced sample: PBMCs or a T cell subset sorted from them (not recorded which). These receptors were taken from a man between 18 and 29 years old who had mild COVID-19 (a few samples of this study predate the infection). Cell type and time point are not known. CDR3s include the opening cysteine and the closing phenylalanine or tryptophan. A D gene is named only where the DNA matches it firmly. The listing skips clone size in some rows; elsewhere it reads once, few, many or a size class.

j_call: TRBJ2-7; clone_size: few; d_call: TRBD2; v_call: TRBV5-5; cdr3_aa: CASSLRASGISYEQYF; cdr3_nt: TGTGCCAGCAGCTTGAGGGCTAGCGGGATATCCTACGAGCAGTACTTC
j_call: TRBJ2-1; clone_size: .; d_call: TRBD1; v_call: TRBV27; cdr3_aa: CASRSTGGYNEQFF; cdr3_nt: TGTGCCAGCAGATCGACAGGGGGCTACAATGAGCAGTTCTTC
j_call: TRBJ1-5; clone_size: .; d_call: TRBD1; v_call: TRBV12-3/TRBV12-4; cdr3_aa: CASSLEQGFGNQPQHF; cdr3_nt: TGTGCCAGCAGTTTAGAACAGGGGTTCGGCAATCAGCCCCAGCATTTT
j_call: TRBJ1-3; clone_size: many; d_call: .; v_call: TRBV4-3; cdr3_aa: CASSHPPPRNTIYF; cdr3_nt: TGCGCCAGCAGCCACCCCCCGCCCCGAAACACCATATATTTT
j_call: TRBJ2-1; clone_size: few; d_call: .; v_call: TRBV10-1; cdr3_aa: CASSLYRAYNEQFF; cdr3_nt: TGCGCCAGCAGCCTATATCGGGCCTACAATGAGCAGTTCTTC
j_call: TRBJ1-2; clone_size: .; d_call: TRBD1; v_call: TRBV6-5; cdr3_aa: CASRRRGQGAPVNGYTF; cdr3_nt: TGTGCCAGCAGACGTAGGGGACAGGGGGCCCCCGTTAATGGCTACACCTTC
j_call: TRBJ2-5; clone_size: .; d_call: TRBD2; v_call: TRBV4-2; cdr3_aa: CASSQDSAGGRETQYF; cdr3_nt: TGTGCCAGCAGCCAAGATAGCGCGGGGGGGAGGGAGACCCAGTACTTC
j_call: TRBJ2-5; clone_size: .; d_call: .; v_call: TRBV12-3/TRBV12-4; cdr3_aa: CASSFLGGPKETQYF; cdr3_nt: TGTGCCAGCAGTTTTCTGGGGGGCCCAAAAGAGACCCAGTACTTC
j_call: TRBJ2-5; clone_size: few; d_call: .; v_call: TRBV15; cdr3_aa: CATSRDQGVQETQYF; cdr3_nt: TGTGCCACCAGCAGAGATCAAGGGGTACAAGAGACCCAGTACTTC
j_call: TRBJ1-1; clone_size: .; d_call: .; v_call: TRBV7-3; cdr3_aa: CASSLDGLRDRTEAFF; cdr3_nt: TGTGCCAGCAGCTTAGATGGTCTCAGGGATCGTACTGAAGCTTTCTTT
j_call: TRBJ2-3; clone_size: .; d_call: .; v_call: TRBV9; cdr3_aa: CASSVDLLADTQYF; cdr3_nt: TGTGCCAGCAGCGTAGACCTGCTCGCAGATACGCAGTATTTT
j_call: TRBJ2-1; clone_size: few; d_call: TRBD2; v_call: TRBV2; cdr3_aa: CASNRDYGISYNEQFF; cdr3_nt: TGTGCCAGCAATCGGGACTACGGGATTTCCTACAATGAGCAGTTCTTC
j_call: TRBJ1-2; clone_size: .; d_call: TRBD1; v_call: TRBV27; cdr3_aa: CASSSDPDRGNGYTF; cdr3_nt: TGTGCCAGCAGTTCGGACCCCGACAGGGGGAATGGCTACACCTTC
j_call: TRBJ2-2; clone_size: few; d_call: .; v_call: TRBV27; cdr3_aa: CASSISRSTLGELFF; cdr3_nt: TGTGCCAGCAGTATCTCCAGGTCTACCCTGGGGGAGCTGTTTTTT
j_call: TRBJ2-2; clone_size: .; d_call: .; v_call: TRBV18; cdr3_aa: CASSPERPNTGELFF; cdr3_nt: TGTGCCAGCTCACCAGAGCGCCCGAACACCGGGGAGCTGTTTTTT
j_call: TRBJ2-5; clone_size: few; d_call: TRBD2; v_call: TRBV7-2; cdr3_aa: CASSSLGASGGETQYF; cdr3_nt: TGTGCCAGCAGCTCCCTTGGGGCTAGCGGGGGAGAGACCCAGTACTTC
j_call: TRBJ1-3; clone_size: .; d_call: TRBD1; v_call: TRBV2; cdr3_aa: CARRDRGPLFSGNTIYF; cdr3_nt: TGTGCCAGACGGGACAGGGGTCCCCTTTTCTCTGGAAACACCATATATTTT
j_call: TRBJ1-6; clone_size: few; d_call: .; v_call: TRBV20-1; cdr3_aa: CSATDTGKVQGYNSPLHF; cdr3_nt: TGCAGTGCTACTGACACGGGGAAGGTACAAGGCTATAATTCACCCCTCCACTTT
j_call: TRBJ1-5; clone_size: few; d_call: TRBD1; v_call: TRBV18; cdr3_aa: CASSLGQGSNQPQHF; cdr3_nt: TGTGCCAGCTCACTTGGACAGGGAAGCAATCAGCCCCAGCATTTT
j_call: TRBJ1-2; clone_size: few; d_call: .; v_call: TRBV7-3; cdr3_aa: CASSLTGLDYTF; cdr3_nt: TGTGCCAGCAGCTTAACAGGGCTGGACTACACCTTC
j_call: TRBJ1-1; clone_size: many; d_call: .; v_call: TRBV2; cdr3_aa: CASEVAGGHTEAFF; cdr3_nt: TGTGCCAGCGAGGTGGCGGGGGGACACACTGAAGCTTTCTTT
j_call: TRBJ2-5; clone_size: few; d_call: .; v_call: TRBV20-1; cdr3_aa: CSAGKRGGETQYF; cdr3_nt: TGCAGTGCGGGTAAAAGGGGCGGAGAGACCCAGTACTTC
j_call: TRBJ2-3; clone_size: .; d_call: .; v_call: TRBV11-2; cdr3_aa: CASSLLLGGSGDTQYF; cdr3_nt: TGTGCCAGCAGCTTACTTCTTGGGGGGAGTGGAGATACGCAGTATTTT
j_call: TRBJ2-7; clone_size: few; d_call: .; v_call: TRBV12-3/TRBV12-4; cdr3_aa: CASSLNGVSYEQYF; cdr3_nt: TGTGCCAGCAGTTTAAATGGGGTCTCCTACGAGCAGTACTTC
j_call: TRBJ2-1; clone_size: .; d_call: .; v_call: TRBV9; cdr3_aa: CASSAHEVTYTGGAYNEQFF; cdr3_nt: TGTGCCAGCAGCGCCCACGAAGTGACGTACACTGGCGGGGCCTACAATGAGCAGTTCTTC
j_call: TRBJ1-1; clone_size: .; d_call: .; v_call: TRBV20-1; cdr3_aa: CSATPGNSGTEAFF; cdr3_nt: TGCAGTGCTACCCCAGGGAATTCTGGGACTGAAGCTTTCTTT
j_call: TRBJ1-6; clone_size: .; d_call: TRBD1; v_call: TRBV28; cdr3_aa: CASSPSPGTGKPPLHF; cdr3_nt: TGTGCCAGCAGCCCCAGCCCCGGGACAGGGAAACCTCCCCTCCACTTT
j_call: TRBJ2-3; clone_size: few; d_call: TRBD2; v_call: TRBV20-1; cdr3_aa: CSARDPNGGVTDTQYF; cdr3_nt: TGCAGTGCTAGAGATCCTAACGGGGGGGTGACAGATACGCAGTATTTT
j_call: TRBJ2-7; clone_size: many; d_call: .; v_call: TRBV4-1; cdr3_aa: CASSQGQGSYEQYF; cdr3_nt: TGCGCCAGCAGCCAAGGCCAGGGAAGCTACGAGCAGTACTTC
j_call: TRBJ1-5; clone_size: few; d_call: .; v_call: TRBV4-3; cdr3_aa: CASSQDTFEWIVPQHF; cdr3_nt: TGCGCCAGCAGCCAAGATACCTTTGAATGGATAGTGCCCCAGCATTTT
j_call: TRBJ2-1; clone_size: few; d_call: .; v_call: TRBV7-2; cdr3_aa: CASRPNQGGFPEKQFF; cdr3_nt: TGTGCCAGCAGACCTAATCAGGGGGGATTTCCCGAGAAGCAGTTCTTC
j_call: TRBJ1-1; clone_size: few; d_call: .; v_call: TRBV28; cdr3_aa: CASSYQALNTEAFF; cdr3_nt: TGTGCCAGCAGTTATCAGGCTCTGAACACTGAAGCTTTCTTT
j_call: TRBJ2-3; clone_size: .; d_call: TRBD2; v_call: TRBV4-1; cdr3_aa: CASSQPREGPLETDTQYF; cdr3_nt: TGCGCCAGCAGCCAACCTAGGGAGGGGCCACTCGAGACAGATACGCAGTATTTT
j_call: TRBJ2-3; clone_size: few; d_call: TRBD1; v_call: TRBV20-1; cdr3_aa: CSARTYRGRLTDTQYF; cdr3_nt: TGCAGTGCTAGAACGTACAGGGGGCGTTTAACAGATACGCAGTATTTT
j_call: TRBJ1-5; clone_size: many; d_call: .; v_call: TRBV11-2; cdr3_aa: CASSLDGGNQPQHF; cdr3_nt: TGTGCCAGCAGCTTAGATGGCGGGAATCAGCCCCAGCATTTT
j_call: TRBJ2-3; clone_size: few; d_call: TRBD2; v_call: TRBV4-2; cdr3_aa: CASSRSGLAGGFGTDTQYF; cdr3_nt: TGTGCCAGCAGCCGCTCGGGACTAGCGGGGGGGTTTGGCACAGATACGCAGTATTTT
j_call: TRBJ2-3; clone_size: few; d_call: .; v_call: TRBV7-2; cdr3_aa: CASSSALAYDTDTQYF; cdr3_nt: TGTGCCAGCAGCTCCGCCCTAGCATATGACACAGATACGCAGTATTTT
j_call: TRBJ2-1; clone_size: few; d_call: .; v_call: TRBV24-1; cdr3_aa: CATSDPRGLWQFF; cdr3_nt: TGTGCCACCAGTGACCCCCGGGGATTATGGCAGTTCTTC
j_call: TRBJ2-7; clone_size: few; d_call: .; v_call: TRBV7-2; cdr3_aa: CASSPGPASSYEQYF; cdr3_nt: TGTGCCAGCAGCCCGGGTCCGGCCAGCTCCTACGAGCAGTACTTC
j_call: TRBJ2-1; clone_size: .; d_call: TRBD1; v_call: TRBV5-4; cdr3_aa: CASSLHAGGQGVNEQFF; cdr3_nt: TGTGCCAGCAGCTTGCACGCCGGAGGACAGGGGGTCAATGAGCAGTTCTTC
j_call: TRBJ1-4; clone_size: .; d_call: .; v_call: TRBV12-3/TRBV12-4; cdr3_aa: CASSLNQNEKLFF; cdr3_nt: TGTGCCAGCAGTTTAAACCAGAATGAAAAACTGTTTTTT
j_call: TRBJ2-3; clone_size: .; d_call: .; v_call: TRBV6-5; cdr3_aa: CASSYSGARSDTQYF; cdr3_nt: TGTGCCAGCAGTTACTCGGGGGCGAGATCAGATACGCAGTATTTT
j_call: TRBJ2-3; clone_size: few; d_call: TRBD2; v_call: TRBV20-1; cdr3_aa: CSAKRGGPDTQYF; cdr3_nt: TGCAGTGCAAAGCGGGGGGGCCCCGATACGCAGTATTTT
j_call: TRBJ2-2; clone_size: .; d_call: .; v_call: TRBV4-3; cdr3_aa: CASSQEWGTGELFF; cdr3_nt: TGCGCCAGCAGCCAAGAATGGGGCACCGGGGAGCTGTTTTTT
j_call: TRBJ2-1; clone_size: few; d_call: .; v_call: TRBV9; cdr3_aa: CASSAASARNKQFF; cdr3_nt: TGTGCCAGCAGCGCCGCTAGCGCCCGCAATAAGCAGTTCTTC
j_call: TRBJ2-1; clone_size: few; d_call: .; v_call: TRBV4-3; cdr3_aa: CASSQVSSDNEQFF; cdr3_nt: TGCGCCAGCAGCCAAGTCAGCAGCGACAATGAGCAGTTCTTC
j_call: TRBJ2-2; clone_size: .; d_call: .; v_call: TRBV5-1; cdr3_aa: CASSLGVGDTGELFF; cdr3_nt: TGCGCCAGCAGCTTGGGGGTTGGGGACACCGGGGAGCTGTTTTTT
j_call: TRBJ1-1; clone_size: few; d_call: .; v_call: TRBV7-9; cdr3_aa: CASSLGYTKAFF; cdr3_nt: TGTGCCAGCAGCCTGGGATACACTAAAGCTTTCTTT
j_call: TRBJ1-1; clone_size: .; d_call: TRBD1; v_call: TRBV7-6; cdr3_aa: CASSLVAGGLGTEAFF; cdr3_nt: TGTGCCAGCAGCTTAGTAGCAGGGGGTCTTGGCACTGAAGCTTTCTTT
j_call: TRBJ1-2; clone_size: .; d_call: .; v_call: TRBV2; cdr3_aa: CASSENNYGYTF; cdr3_nt: TGTGCCAGCAGTGAAAATAACTATGGCTACACCTTC
j_call: TRBJ2-1; clone_size: few; d_call: .; v_call: TRBV15; cdr3_aa: CATESGASSYNEQFF; cdr3_nt: TGTGCCACCGAGTCAGGGGCGAGCTCCTACAATGAGCAGTTCTTC
j_call: TRBJ2-5; clone_size: .; d_call: TRBD2; v_call: TRBV7-7; cdr3_aa: CASSHGLEETQYF; cdr3_nt: TGTGCTAGCAGCCATGGACTAGAAGAGACCCAGTACTTC
j_call: TRBJ2-1; clone_size: few; d_call: .; v_call: TRBV4-3; cdr3_aa: CASSQDPDYNEQFF; cdr3_nt: TGCGCCAGCAGCCAAGACCCAGACTACAATGAGCAGTTCTTC